These 27 T cell receptor beta chains share one sample of origin, sequenced in a study of spatial heterogeneity in lung cancer. Time point described: blood at routine non-recurrence follow-up after resection. Unsorted tumor, nontumor lung tissue or cryopreserved PBMC supplied the whole RNA. TCRdb passed the 5' RACE reads through MiXCR, listing each CDR3 protein once. The repertoire includes 51,000 or so distinct CDR3 sequences, around 7.7% of them detected once, and around 38% sits in the top ten. The sequencing used PBMCs, collected at follow-up. Source of these receptors: a female donor with early-stage non-small cell lung cancer.

This clonotype came up many times. The chain carries TRBV5-1 and TRBJ2-7; D not certain. The CDR3 runs to 14 residues. Germline-derived CDR1 and CDR2 are SGHRS and YFSETQ. V lost 3 bases and J lost 3, with 13 bases in between. DNA for the CDR3: TGCGCCAGCAGCTCCCTCACTGGAGACTACGAGCAGTACTTC. It is translated as CASSSLTGDYEQYF.

Ten or more counts support this clonotype. The chain combines TRBV7-2 with TRBJ1-5; D ambiguous. This CDR3 region has 12 residues. V shed 8 bases and J shed 7 bases, with 12 bases lying between them. The V gene's germline CDR1 is SGHTA and CDR2 FQGNSA. The CDR3 nucleotides read TGTGCCAGCTCAGGTATAAACCAGCCCCAGCATTTT. Its protein product is CASSGINQPQHF.

This clonotype was detected ten times or more. The chain recombines TRBV10-1 with TRBJ2-5, with D uncertain. The CDR3 is 9 amino acids. Trimming removed 9 bases at V and 7 bases at J, with 6 bases between. Germline V gives CDR1 WNHNN, CDR2 SYGVQD (reference sequence). The CDR3 sequence is CARRGTQYF. CDR3 DNA: TGCGCCAGGCGAGGGACCCAGTACTTC.

The V call is TRBV20-1, the J call TRBJ2-1; 13 nucleotides match TRBD2. This CDR3 has 18 amino acids. CDR1 is DFQATT, CDR2 SNEGSKA, per germline (reference sequence). With 1 base clipped from V and 2 bases from J, the junction kept 8 bases outside the gene matches. The DNA for the CDR3 is TGCAGTGCTAGAGTCACTAGCGGGGGGGCAGGAGCCTACAATGAGCAGTTCTTC. Its protein is CSARVTSGGAGAYNEQFF.

This clonotype has more than one count but fewer than ten. CDR3: CASSLAGFRETQYF. CDR3 bases: TGTGCCAGCAGCTTAGCGGGGTTCCGGGAGACCCAGTACTTC. The chain couples TRBV7-2 to TRBJ2-5; no reliable D call. V lost 0 bases to trimming and J lost 5 bases, with 10 bases between them. The CDR3 sequence is 14 residues long. CDR1 is SGHTA, CDR2 FQGNSA, per germline.

The V gene is TRBV5-1, the J gene TRBJ1-2; D not certain. Germline V gene data show CDR1 as SGHRS and CDR2 as YFSETQ. The CDR3 covers 15 residues. V lost 2 bases and J 5 bases, leaving 16 bases between the germline ends. The CDR3 sequence: CASSLHESSSYGYTF. CDR3 DNA: TGCGCCAGCAGCTTACACGAGTCCTCTTCATATGGCTACACCTTC.

At least ten counts were recorded for this clonotype. This chain joins TRBV10-3 and TRBJ1-1, with 8 nucleotides matching TRBD1. CDR1 and CDR2 from the germline V gene are ENHRY and SYGVKD. V was pared by 0 bases and J by 1 base, with 1 base of the junction left unmatched. CDR3 length: 15 amino acids. CDR3 sequence (DNA): TGTGCCATCAGTGAGTCGGGGACAGGGAACACTGAAGCTTTCTTT. It translates to CAISESGTGNTEAFF.

CDR3 in amino acids: CASSRYPGTSLYNEQFF. In DNA, the CDR3 is TGCGCCAGCAGCCGTTACCCGGGGACTAGTTTATACAATGAGCAGTTCTTC. This chain connects TRBV5-1 to TRBJ2-1, with TRBD2 matching over 8 bases. The CDR3 loop spans 17 amino acids. From germline, CDR1 is SGHRS and CDR2 YFSETQ. V gave up 4 bases and J gave up 4 bases; unmatched junction bases: 13.

The sample holds a few counts of this clonotype. This rearrangement joins TRBV10-3 to TRBJ1-6; no clear D gene. Trimming removed 0 bases at V and 1 base at J, with 1 base between. The germline CDR1 and CDR2 sequences are ENHRY and SYGVKD. The CDR3 loop spans 14 amino acids. CDR3 coding DNA: TGTGCCATCAGTGAGTCTTCCTATAATTCACCCCTCCACTTT. It yields the protein CAISESSYNSPLHF.

The chain combines TRBV6-5 with TRBJ2-2, with D possibly TRBD1 on 6 matching bases. CDR3 size: 16 residues. Germline CDR1 reads MNHEY; CDR2 reads SVGAGI. Trimming shortened V by 6 bases and J by 0 bases, and 14 bases separated the two germline ends. The CDR3 is CASSYYRVTNTGELFF. DNA for the CDR3: TGTGCCAGCAGCTATTACAGGGTTACGAACACCGGGGAGCTGTTTTTT.

The V gene is TRBV5-6, the J gene TRBJ1-5; no firm D call. CDR1 SGHDT and CDR2 YYEEEE come from the germline V gene. This CDR3 is built from 16 residues. V dropped 1 base and J dropped 4 bases, with 15 bases sitting between them. The CDR3: CASSLKGGGVNQPQHF. CDR3 DNA sequence: TGTGCCAGCAGCTTGAAGGGCGGCGGGGTTAATCAGCCCCAGCATTTT. The full variable domain, its missing parts supplied by reference TRBV5-6 and TRBJ1-5, is DAGVTQSPTHLIKTRGQQVTLRCSPKSGHDTVSWYQQALGQGPQFIFQYYEEEERQRGNFPDRFSGHQFPNYSSELNVNALLLGDSALYLCASSLKGGGVNQPQHFGDGTRLSIL.

V gene TRBV12-3 or TRBV12-4 combines with J gene TRBJ2-3, with D hard to call. V shed 2 bases and J shed 4 bases, with 4 bases lying between them. This CDR3 region has 12 residues. DNA for the CDR3: TGTGCCAGCAGTTTAAGCCCAGATACGCAGTATTTT. Translation: CASSLSPDTQYF.

This clonotype was recorded many times. The chain uses TRBV4-3 and TRBJ2-3; 7 bases align to TRBD2. Germline trimming cut 4 bases from V and 2 bases from J; bases unmatched to any gene: 12. This CDR3 region has 17 residues. From germline, CDR1 is LGHNA and CDR2 YSLEER. The CDR3: CASSRGGGDPFTDTQYF. CDR3 DNA: TGCGCCAGCAGCCGGGGTGGGGGGGACCCCTTCACAGATACGCAGTATTTT.

J is TRBJ2-7 and V is TRBV5-1; 7 bases are shared with TRBD1. With V trimmed by 4 bases and J by 8 bases, 12 bases remained unmatched. Germline CDR1 and CDR2: SGHRS and YFSETQ. The CDR3 consists of 14 residues. The CDR3 bases are TGCGCCAGCAGCGCCGGGACAGAGTTTGTGAAGCAGTACTTC. Protein sequence: CASSAGTEFVKQYF.

This clonotype was observed many times. The chain carries TRBV11-3 and TRBJ2-1; D perhaps matches TRBD1 (6 bases). The CDR3 is 17 residues long. Germline V gene data show CDR1 as SGHNT and CDR2 as YENEEA. The V gene lost 0 bases and the J gene lost 1 base, with 13 bases spanning the gap. CDR3 in amino acids: CASSLDNHRVSYNEQFF. CDR3 nucleotides: TGTGCCAGCAGCTTAGACAACCACAGGGTATCCTACAATGAGCAGTTCTTC. The full variable domain, in which reference TRBV11-3 and TRBJ2-1 provide the parts outside the CDR3, is EAGVVQSPRYKIIEKKQPVAFWCNPISGHNTLYWYLQNLGQGPELLIRYENEEAVDDSQLPKDRFSAERLKGVDSTLKIQPAELGDSAVYLCASSLDNHRVSYNEQFFGPGTRLTVL.

This clonotype has ten or more counts. The gene calls are TRBV20-1 and TRBJ2-7; D not resolved. The germline V gene has CDR1 DFQATT and CDR2 SNEGSKA (reference sequence). Trimming left V 7 bases short and J 0 bases short, with 7 bases between. The CDR3 sequence is 11 residues long. The CDR3 reads CSGAYSYEQYF. The DNA of the CDR3 is TGCAGTGGCGCCTACTCCTACGAGCAGTACTTC.

This clonotype was seen many times. The rearrangement uses TRBV12-3 or TRBV12-4 and TRBJ1-1; D might be TRBD1 (5 bases). CDR3 length: 14 residues. V gave up 3 bases and J gave up 1 base, with 9 bases separating them. CDR3 bases: TGTGCCAGCAGTTTGATCGGGGGGAACACTGAAGCTTTCTTT. Its protein product is CASSLIGGNTEAFF.

The chain couples TRBV7-9 to TRBJ1-3; D might be TRBD1 (5 bases). The CDR3 extends over 15 amino acids. The V end was cut by 8 bases, the J end by 0 bases, with 14 bases between. Germline V gene data show CDR1 as SEHNR and CDR2 as FQNEAQ (reference sequence). CDR3 residues: CASWRAGSSGNTIYF. The CDR3 DNA is TGTGCCAGCTGGAGGGCAGGGAGCTCTGGAAACACCATATATTTT.

The table lists this clonotype with many counts. This chain connects TRBV5-4 to TRBJ1-1; 8 nucleotides align to TRBD1. Germline V gene sequence: CDR1 SGHNT, CDR2 YYREEE (reference sequence). This CDR3 has 15 amino acids. Trimming removed 4 bases from V and 4 bases from J; junction bases left unmatched: 9. CDR3 DNA sequence: TGTGCCAGCAGCGGGGCTGACAGGGGACCCACTGAAGCTTTCTTT. Its protein product is CASSGADRGPTEAFF.

Ten or more counts support this clonotype. The rearrangement joins TRBV2 to TRBJ1-5; D is perhaps TRBD1 (5 bases). From germline, CDR1 is SNHLY and CDR2 FYNNEI. CDR3 length: 15 residues. Between the trimmed V and J ends, which lost 8 bases and 0 bases, there was a span of 14 bases. Here the CDR3 reads CASQKGTVSNQPQHF. CDR3 nucleotides: TGTGCCAGCCAAAAGGGGACCGTTAGCAATCAGCCCCAGCATTTT.

V is TRBV9 and J is TRBJ1-2; D is ambiguous. Germline V CDR1 and CDR2: SGDLS, YYNGEE. The germline V and J ends were trimmed by 4 bases and 1 base, with 5 bases remaining between them. This CDR3 comprises 12 residues. CDR3 in amino acids: CASSPDNYGYTF. In DNA, the CDR3 is TGTGCCAGCAGCCCAGATAACTATGGCTACACCTTC.

At least ten counts were recorded for this clonotype. The rearrangement links TRBV7-9 to TRBJ2-1, with D hard to call. The V end was cut by 1 base, the J end by 7 bases, with 8 bases between. The CDR3 extends over 13 amino acids. Looked up from germline, CDR1 is SEHNR and CDR2 is FQNEAQ (reference sequence). CDR3: CASSLEDRNEQFF. CDR3 nucleotides: TGTGCCAGCAGCTTAGAAGACCGTAATGAGCAGTTCTTC.

This clonotype was picked up many times. The chain couples TRBV18 to TRBJ1-1, with 9 bases matching TRBD1. Germline V CDR1 and CDR2: KGHSH, LQKENI. The CDR3 extends over 16 amino acids. Losses at the gene ends were 2 bases for V and 1 base for J; bases not matched to a gene: 5. The DNA for the CDR3 is TGTGCCAGCTCACCAAGGGACAGGGCAACGAACACTGAAGCTTTCTTT. Protein: CASSPRDRATNTEAFF. The whole variable domain, remainder taken from reference TRBV18 and TRBJ1-1, is NAGVMQNPRHLVRRRGQEARLRCSPMKGHSHVYWYRQLPEEGLKFMVYLQKENIIDESGMPKERFSAEFPKEGPSILRIQQVVRGDSAAYFCASSPRDRATNTEAFFGQGTRLTVV.

This clonotype came up many times. The rearrangement links TRBV7-9 to TRBJ1-6, with D unclear. This CDR3 is built from 15 residues. CDR1 and CDR2 (germline): SEHNR, FQNEAQ (reference sequence). The V end lost 5 bases, the J end lost 8 bases, and 16 bases lay between the germline ends. The CDR3 DNA reads TGTGCCAGCAGCGCGAACCGGCCACCGTATTCACCCCTCCACTTT. Protein product: CASSANRPPYSPLHF.

This clonotype was counted many times. This rearrangement joins TRBV12-3 or TRBV12-4 to TRBJ2-7, with TRBD1 matching over 7 bases. V was pared by 6 bases and J by 6 bases, with 8 bases of the junction left unmatched. The length of the CDR3 is 13 residues. The CDR3 bases are TGTGCCAGCAGAGCGACAGGGAACGGCGAGCAGTACTTC. Protein product: CASRATGNGEQYF.

This clonotype was observed many times. The chain carries TRBV5-1 and TRBJ2-3; D not resolved. The CDR3 has 15 residues. V was shortened by 0 bases and J by 2 bases, with 10 bases between the two germline ends. The germline V gene has CDR1 SGHRS and CDR2 YFSETQ. The CDR3 DNA sequence: TGCGCCAGCAGCTTGGATTTGACTTTCACAGATACGCAGTATTTT. Encoded protein: CASSLDLTFTDTQYF.

There are many counts of this clonotype. The chain combines TRBV7-2 with TRBJ2-7; a weak D match, TRBD1 (6 bases). Germline CDR1 is SGHTA and CDR2 is FQGNSA. V was pared by 5 bases and J by 4 bases, with 9 bases between. The CDR3 contains 12 residues. CDR3 loop: CASSRTGYEQYF. In DNA form, the CDR3 reads TGTGCCAGCAGCCGAACAGGGTACGAGCAGTACTTC.